This T cell receptor beta chain was sequenced for a study of Ad26.COV2.S vaccination and SARS-CoV-2 variants. Whole-study context: Recipients of Ad26.COV2.S got it intramuscularly, once or twice 56 days apart.

Treatment indicated: around 19 received Ad26.COV2.S at low or high dose, single or two shots; about 5 received placebo; per-sample allocation not given. The study sampled participants on day 63 after the first vaccine or placebo injection. Vaccine was an Ad26 vector expressing Wuhan-strain SARS-CoV-2 spike. Clones were read by immunoSEQ multiplex PCR, and TCRdb kept only the in-frame ones, dropping some. This sample has about 320,000 clones, with roughly 88% found just once. This CDR3 is 13 amino acids long. Trimming pared 5 bases from V and 4 bases from J, leaving 11 bases between. Germline CDR1 is LNHDA and CDR2 is SQIVND (reference sequence). Regarding this clone: Other DNA sequences from this sample encode an identical CDR3 as well.

This clonotype originated in a person between 18 and 59 years old who received the Ad26.COV2.S COVID-19 vaccine or a placebo. J is TRBJ1-1 and V is TRBV19, with D possibly TRBD1 on 5 matching bases. The material was peripheral blood, obtained in a trial of Ad26.COV2.S vaccine versus placebo. The DNA for the CDR3 is TGTGCCAGTAGTCCCCGGGGGGGCACTGAAGCTTTCTTT. Protein product: CASSPRGGTEAFF.